This is a list of T cell receptor beta chains from one sample in a study of OX40 agonist ivuxolimab in advanced cancers. Method: immunoSEQ multiplex PCR; TCRdb's copy keeps in-frame clones and lacks some. Of tens of thousands of clones listed, about 88% were seen once; the top ten hold about 0.45%. The sample consisted of CD4+ or CD8+ T cells sorted from blood, taken in a trial of the OX40 agonist ivuxolimab. Receptor source: an adult with an advanced solid tumor such as melanoma, head and neck, liver or kidney cancer. CDR3s include the opening cysteine and the closing phenylalanine or tryptophan. Each record gives: J gene, clone size, D gene, V gene, CDR3 length, CDR3 protein, CDR3 DNA. The D gene is left open where the match is weak. The size field is filled for only some rows; it gives once, few, many or a size class.

TRBJ2-1 | NA | NA | TRBV11-2 | 11 | CASSYGEEQFF | TGTGCCAGCAGCTACGGGGAAGAGCAGTTCTTC
TRBJ2-2 | NA | NA | TRBV5-6 | 15 | CASSPLGSNTGELFF | TGTGCCAGCAGCCCGCTGGGGTCGAACACCGGGGAGCTGTTTTTT
TRBJ2-7 | NA | NA | TRBV28 | 14 | CASSLLGPTYEQYF | TGTGCCAGCAGTCTATTGGGGCCCACCTACGAGCAGTACTTC
TRBJ2-7 | NA | NA | TRBV7-3 | 12 | CASSDTGYEQYF | TGTGCCAGCAGTGACACAGGTTACGAGCAGTACTTC
TRBJ1-2 | NA | NA | TRBV19 | 14 | CASSIGTGPYGYTF | TGTGCCAGTAGTATCGGCACAGGCCCCTATGGCTACACCTTC
TRBJ1-2 | NA | NA | TRBV12-5 | 12 | CASGFGIYGYTF | TGTGCTAGTGGTTTTGGGATCTATGGCTACACCTTC
TRBJ1-5 | NA | TRBD1 | TRBV2 | 16 | CASSPTGQRLNQPQHF | TGTGCCAGCAGTCCTACGGGACAGCGTCTCAATCAGCCCCAGCATTTT
TRBJ1-2 | NA | NA | TRBV28 | 12 | CASSTLNYGYTF | TGTGCCAGCAGCACATTGAACTATGGCTACACCTTC
TRBJ1-6 | NA | NA | TRBV6-6 | 15 | CASSPDSSYNSPLHF | TGTGCCAGCAGCCCCGACAGTTCCTATAATTCACCCCTCCACTTT
TRBJ1-1 | NA | NA | TRBV27 | 14 | CASSSPDKNTEAFF | TGTGCCAGCAGTTCCCCGGACAAGAACACTGAAGCTTTCTTT
TRBJ1-4 | NA | NA | TRBV19 | 14 | CASSIQGSNEKLFF | TGTGCCAGTAGTATACAGGGGAGCAATGAAAAACTGTTTTTT
TRBJ2-1 | NA | TRBD2 | TRBV7-2 | 19 | CASSLHPPGLAGGIDEQFF | TGTGCCAGCAGCCTCCACCCCCCGGGACTAGCGGGGGGGATTGATGAGCAGTTCTTC
TRBJ2-7 | once | NA | TRBV29-1 | 10 | CSVGSYEQYF | TGCAGCGTTGGATCATACGAGCAGTACTTC
TRBJ1-1 | NA | NA | TRBV7-9 | 14 | CASGPPTTNTEAFF | TGTGCCAGCGGCCCCCCGACTACGAACACTGAAGCTTTCTTT
TRBJ2-7 | NA | NA | TRBV7-2 | 14 | CASSLATGSYEQYF | TGTGCCAGCAGCTTGGCTACGGGGTCCTACGAGCAGTACTTC
TRBJ1-1 | NA | NA | TRBV5-1 | 13 | CASSRTVNTEAFF | TGCGCCAGCAGCCGGACCGTAAACACTGAAGCTTTCTTT
TRBJ2-7 | NA | NA | TRBV7-8 | 14 | CASSPWRGSAEQYF | TGTGCCAGCAGCCCATGGCGGGGCTCAGCCGAGCAGTACTTC
TRBJ2-7 | NA | NA | TRBV9 | 15 | CASSVETSFTHEQYF | TGTGCCAGCAGCGTAGAAACTTCCTTTACCCACGAGCAGTACTTC
TRBJ1-2 | NA | NA | TRBV5-5 | 13 | CASSSVGNYGYTF | TGTGCCAGCAGCTCCGTAGGGAACTATGGCTACACCTTC
TRBJ2-7 | NA | NA | TRBV27 | 13 | CASSLRTADVVYF | TGTGCCAGCAGTTTGAGGACAGCCGATGTGGTGTACTTC
TRBJ1-1 | NA | NA | TRBV7-9 | 13 | CASSLPGRSEAFF | TGTGCCAGCAGCTTACCAGGACGATCTGAAGCTTTCTTT
TRBJ1-4 | NA | NA | TRBV5-1 | 15 | CASSLLGAANEKLFF | TGCGCCAGCAGCTTGCTGGGGGCGGCTAATGAAAAACTGTTTTTT
TRBJ2-2 | NA | TRBD2 | TRBV19 | 18 | CASSIRSGAGTNTGELFF | TGTGCCAGTAGTATAAGAAGCGGGGCAGGGACGAACACCGGGGAGCTGTTTTTT
TRBJ1-3 | NA | NA | TRBV19 | 15 | CASSTRAGSGNTIYF | TGTGCCAGTAGCACCCGAGCGGGGTCCGGAAACACCATATATTTT
TRBJ2-1 | NA | TRBD2 | TRBV7-2 | 14 | CASSRTSGVGEQFF | TGTGCCAGCAGCCGGACTAGCGGGGTTGGTGAGCAGTTCTTC
TRBJ2-7 | NA | TRBD2 | TRBV18 | 14 | CASSSRAGGYEQYF | TGTGCCAGCTCAAGTCGAGCGGGGGGTTACGAGCAGTACTTC
TRBJ2-1 | NA | NA | TRBV11-1 | 14 | CASSPQETYNEQFF | TGTGCCAGCAGCCCCCAAGAAACCTACAATGAGCAGTTCTTC
TRBJ1-1 | NA | NA | TRBV7-2 | 14 | CASSSRTTGTEAFF | TGTGCCAGCAGCTCACGGACGACGGGCACTGAAGCTTTCTTT
TRBJ2-2 | NA | TRBD1 | TRBV9 | 16 | CASSVGTGYRTGELFF | TGTGCCAGCAGCGTAGGGACAGGGTATCGAACCGGGGAGCTGTTTTTT
TRBJ2-6 | NA | NA | TRBV7-9 | 14 | CASTRGSGANVLTF | TGTGCCAGCACCCGGGGCTCTGGGGCCAACGTCCTGACTTTC
TRBJ1-6 | NA | NA | TRBV6-5 | 14 | CASSYSIGGSPLHF | TGTGCCAGCAGTTACTCGATAGGGGGATCACCCCTCCACTTT